The T cell receptor beta chain described here comes from a study of T cell repertoires in cytomegalovirus infection. Between the trimmed V and J ends, which lost 8 bases and 2 bases, there was a span of 15 bases. The CDR3 contains 14 residues. CDR1 SGHTA and CDR2 FQGNSA come from the germline V gene. The study, taken as a whole, reports: Based on cumulative public TCR beta family frequency, carriers of CMV plus the relevant HLA were identified. The response measured ex vivo was dominated by TCR beta clonotypes (HLA-C-restricted and CMV-specific).

This clonotype was seen at least ten times. Its cognate antigen is unknown. TCRdb fed the reads into MiXCR, producing one record per CDR3 protein. The sample holds 70,000 to 75,000 distinct CDR3 sequences; under 4.5% are singletons and the top ten take about 22%. The V call is TRBV7-2, the J call TRBJ2-5, with D possibly being TRBD2 (7 bases). The source is a human donor in good health (CMV status not recorded). Some clones in this sample may be carry-over from other donors' samples. The specimen sequenced was PBMCs. In nucleotides, the CDR3 is TGTGCCAGCGGAAAGGGGGGGCCGCAAGAGACCCAGTACTTC. The encoded protein is CASGKGGPQETQYF.